A single sample is the source of the 15 T cell receptor beta chains below, sequenced in a study of blood T cell repertoires in COVID-19. Here immunoSEQ multiplex PCR was the method, and the copy in TCRdb shows in-frame clones only, minus some. The data contain a few hundred thousand clones, about 90% of them singletons. Specimen: peripheral blood. These receptors all come from a woman in her 30s with COVID-19, enrolled during active disease.

Notes on this clone: Other DNA sequences in this specimen translate into the identical CDR3. The gene calls are TRBV28 and TRBJ2-7; D unresolved. Germline V gene sequence: CDR1 MDHEN, CDR2 SYDVKM. Trimming shortened V by 2 bases and J by 5 bases, and 10 bases separated the two germline ends. CDR3 length: 13 residues. CDR3 DNA sequence: TGTGCCAGCAGTTTAGGTCGAGGAAACGAGCAGTACTTC. Its protein is CASSLGRGNEQYF.

This clone appeared a single time. The chain combines TRBV6-5 with TRBJ1-1; possible D gene TRBD1, 6 bases. CDR1 MNHEY and CDR2 SVGAGI come from the germline V gene. V shed 0 bases and J shed 4 bases, with 12 bases lying between them. This CDR3 has 15 residues. CDR3: CASSYSAGVGTEAFF. CDR3 bases: TGTGCCAGCAGTTACTCAGCAGGGGTGGGCACTGAAGCTTTCTTT.

The CDR3 loop reads CASSPPRADTQYF. The CDR3 region has the DNA TGTGCCAGCAGCCCCCCACGGGCAGATACGCAGTATTTT. The V call is TRBV5-4, the J call TRBJ2-3; D gene unclear. This CDR3 contains 13 residues. The V end lost 4 bases, the J end lost 4 bases, and 10 bases lay between the germline ends. The germline CDR1 and CDR2 sequences are SGHNT and YYREEE (reference sequence).

V is TRBV11-2 and J is TRBJ1-2; 9 nucleotides line up with TRBD1. This CDR3 region has 15 residues. The germline V gene has CDR1 SGHAT and CDR2 FQNNGV. J gave up 6 bases and V 3 bases, and 8 bases lay outside the gene matches. CDR3 amino acids: CASSFGGQGRDGYTF. For the CDR3, the DNA is TGTGCCAGCAGCTTCGGGGGACAGGGAAGGGATGGCTACACCTTC.

The chain employs TRBV5-1 and TRBJ1-1, with TRBD1 identical over 10 bases. The CDR3 length is 15 residues. The germline CDR1 and CDR2 sequences are SGHRS and YFSETQ. V dropped 4 bases and J dropped 4; count of bases not matched to a gene: 7. CDR3 residues: CASSPSGTGATEAFF. CDR3 nucleotides: TGCGCCAGCAGCCCATCCGGGACAGGGGCCACTGAAGCTTTCTTT.

The V and J genes are TRBV20-1 and TRBJ2-3, with D possibly being TRBD2 (6 bases). V lost 3 bases, J lost 1 base, and 11 bases lay in between. CDR1 is DFQATT, CDR2 SNEGSKA, per germline (reference sequence). This CDR3 is built from 14 residues. DNA for the CDR3: TGCAGTGCTAGTTTTGCTAGCGGCACAGATACGCAGTATTTT. Translated, it gives CSASFASGTDTQYF.

The V call is TRBV7-9, the J call TRBJ2-1, with 7 bases identical to TRBD2. The CDR3 has 14 residues. Germline V gene sequence: CDR1 SEHNR, CDR2 FQNEAQ (reference sequence). Trimming took 5 bases from V and 5 from J; bases not matched to a gene: 6. DNA for the CDR3: TGTGCCAGCAGCGGCCGGGACTATCACAATGAGCAGTTCTTC. This encodes CASSGRDYHNEQFF.

The chain joins TRBV6-2 or TRBV6-3 to TRBJ2-3, with a tentative D call TRBD2 (6 bases). Germline V CDR1 and CDR2: MNHEY, SVGEGT. V lost 0 bases, J lost 3 bases, and 16 bases lay in between. The length of the CDR3 is 17 residues. The CDR3 region is CASSYSYEGGETDTQYF. CDR3 coding DNA: TGTGCCAGCAGTTACTCGTATGAGGGAGGAGAAACAGATACGCAGTATTTT.

The V gene is TRBV29-1, the J gene TRBJ1-1; the D gene is possibly TRBD1 (5 bases). Per germline, CDR1 SQVTM and CDR2 ANQGSEA. The V end lost 3 bases, the J end lost 4 bases, and 15 bases lay between the germline ends. The CDR3 is 14 amino acids. The CDR3, as DNA: TGCAGCGTTGACTCGGCAGGGCGGGGCACTGAAGCTTTCTTT. Its translation: CSVDSAGRGTEAFF.

The V and J genes are TRBV7-9 and TRBJ1-4; 9 bases align to TRBD1. This CDR3 has 15 residues. CDR1 is SEHNR and CDR2 is FQNEAQ in the germline V gene (reference sequence). V was pared by 5 bases and J by 7 bases, with 8 bases of the junction left unmatched. CDR3 bases: TGTGCCAGCAGCCCAACAGGGGGCGCAGGTGAAAAACTGTTTTTT. Its protein product is CASSPTGGAGEKLFF.

The chain employs TRBV6-5 and TRBJ1-1, with D maybe TRBD1 (6 bases). The CDR3 covers 12 residues. Germline V CDR1 and CDR2: MNHEY, SVGAGI. V lost 6 bases and J lost 4, with 9 bases in between. The CDR3 loop is CASRDSTTEAFF. The CDR3 coding sequence is TGTGCCAGCAGGGACAGCACCACTGAAGCTTTCTTT.

The V call is TRBV28, the J call TRBJ1-4; 8 bases match TRBD1. The CDR3 has 14 residues. CDR1 and CDR2 (germline): MDHEN, SYDVKM. V lost 6 bases to trimming and J lost 8 bases; unmatched junction nucleotides: 8. The CDR3 DNA reads as TGTGCCAGCAGATTTGACAGGGGCCGCGAAAAACTGTTTTTT. It specifies CASRFDRGREKLFF.

Of note for this clone: At the DNA level, this CDR3 is encoded by other sequences in the same sample as well. The J gene is TRBJ2-5, the V gene TRBV19; D might be TRBD2 (5 bases). Trimming cost V 0 bases and J 5 bases, with 7 bases left between them. The CDR3 is 13 amino acids. Germline V gives CDR1 LNHDA, CDR2 SQIVND (reference sequence). CDR3 DNA: TGTGCCAGTAGTATAGATCGGAGGGAGACCCAGTACTTC. Encoded protein: CASSIDRRETQYF.

The chain is built from TRBV28 and TRBJ1-2, with 7 bases aligning to TRBD1. The CDR3 loop spans 13 amino acids. Germline lookup yields CDR1 MDHEN and CDR2 SYDVKM. The junction had 8 bases not matched to a gene; V was cut back by 7 bases and J by 6 bases. In DNA form, the CDR3 reads TGTGCCAGCATTCCAGGGGGTGGAAATGGCTACACCTTC. Amino acid sequence: CASIPGGGNGYTF.

The genes are TRBV6-2 or TRBV6-3 and TRBJ1-1; D may be TRBD1 (5 bases). The CDR3 totals 17 residues. CDR1 is MNHEY, CDR2 SVGEGT, per germline. Trimming cost V 0 bases and J 1 base, with 15 bases left between them. CDR3 DNA: TGTGCCAGCAGTTACTCCGGCACGGAGGGACGGAACACTGAAGCTTTCTTT. Its translation: CASSYSGTEGRNTEAFF.